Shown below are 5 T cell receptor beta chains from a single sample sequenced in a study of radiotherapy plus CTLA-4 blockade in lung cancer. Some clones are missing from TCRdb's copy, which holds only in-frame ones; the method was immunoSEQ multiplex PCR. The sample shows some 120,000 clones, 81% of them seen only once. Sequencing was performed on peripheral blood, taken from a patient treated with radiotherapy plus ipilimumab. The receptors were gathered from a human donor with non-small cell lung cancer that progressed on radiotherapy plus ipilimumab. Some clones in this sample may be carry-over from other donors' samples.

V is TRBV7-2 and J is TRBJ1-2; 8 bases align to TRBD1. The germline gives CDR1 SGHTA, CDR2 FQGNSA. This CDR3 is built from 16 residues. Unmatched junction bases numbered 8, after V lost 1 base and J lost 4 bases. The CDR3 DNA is TGTGCCAGCAGCTTAGTTACAGGGGGTTCTACCTATGGCTACACCTTC. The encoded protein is CASSLVTGGSTYGYTF.

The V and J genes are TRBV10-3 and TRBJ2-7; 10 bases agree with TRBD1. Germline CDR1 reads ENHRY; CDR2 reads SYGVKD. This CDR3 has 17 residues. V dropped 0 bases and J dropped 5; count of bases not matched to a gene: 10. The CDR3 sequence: CAISESWDRGFSDEQYF. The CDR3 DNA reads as TGTGCCATCAGTGAGTCTTGGGACAGGGGTTTTAGTGACGAGCAGTACTTC.

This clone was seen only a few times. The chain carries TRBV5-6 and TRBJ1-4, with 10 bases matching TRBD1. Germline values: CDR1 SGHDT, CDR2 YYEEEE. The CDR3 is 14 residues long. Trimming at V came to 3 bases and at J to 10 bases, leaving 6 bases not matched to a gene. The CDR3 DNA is TGTGCCAGCAGCTCCCGGGACAGGGGCCCAAAACTGTTTTTT. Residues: CASSSRDRGPKLFF.

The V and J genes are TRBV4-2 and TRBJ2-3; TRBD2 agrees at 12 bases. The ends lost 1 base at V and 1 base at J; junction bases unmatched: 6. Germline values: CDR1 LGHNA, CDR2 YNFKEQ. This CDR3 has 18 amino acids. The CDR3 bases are TGTGCCAGCAGCCAAGGGACACTAGCGGGGGGTGGCACAGATACGCAGTATTTT. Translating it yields CASSQGTLAGGGTDTQYF.

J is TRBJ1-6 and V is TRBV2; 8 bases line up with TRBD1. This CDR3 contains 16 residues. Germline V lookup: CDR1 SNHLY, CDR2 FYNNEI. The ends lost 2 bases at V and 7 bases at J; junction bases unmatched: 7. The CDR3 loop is CASSEWQGAWNSPLHF. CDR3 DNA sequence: TGTGCCAGCAGTGAATGGCAGGGGGCCTGGAATTCACCCCTCCACTTT.